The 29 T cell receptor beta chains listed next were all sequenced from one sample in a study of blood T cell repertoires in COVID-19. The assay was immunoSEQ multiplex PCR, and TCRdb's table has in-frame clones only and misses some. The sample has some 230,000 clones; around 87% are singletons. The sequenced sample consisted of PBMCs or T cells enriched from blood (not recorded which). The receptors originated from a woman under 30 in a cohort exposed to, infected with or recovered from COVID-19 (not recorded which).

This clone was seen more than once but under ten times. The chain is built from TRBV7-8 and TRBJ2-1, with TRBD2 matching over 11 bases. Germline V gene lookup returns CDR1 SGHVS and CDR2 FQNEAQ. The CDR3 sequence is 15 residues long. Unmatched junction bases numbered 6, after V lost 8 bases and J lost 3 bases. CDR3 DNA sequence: TGTGCCAGCGTCCTACTAGCGGGAGACTACAATGAGCAGTTCTTC. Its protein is CASVLLAGDYNEQFF.

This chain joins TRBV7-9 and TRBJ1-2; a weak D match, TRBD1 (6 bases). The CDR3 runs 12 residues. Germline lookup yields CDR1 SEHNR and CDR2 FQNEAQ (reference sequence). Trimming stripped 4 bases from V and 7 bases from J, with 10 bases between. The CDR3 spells CASSSRGSGYTF. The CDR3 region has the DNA TGTGCCAGCAGCTCCAGGGGATCTGGCTACACCTTC.

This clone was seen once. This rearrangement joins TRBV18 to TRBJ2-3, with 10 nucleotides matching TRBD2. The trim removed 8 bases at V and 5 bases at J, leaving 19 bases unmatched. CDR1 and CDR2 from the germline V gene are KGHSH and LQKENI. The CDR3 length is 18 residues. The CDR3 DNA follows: TGTGCCAGCCAACCAGGGGCAAGCGGGGGGGCCGGAGGAGATACGCAGTATTTT. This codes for CASQPGASGGAGGDTQYF.

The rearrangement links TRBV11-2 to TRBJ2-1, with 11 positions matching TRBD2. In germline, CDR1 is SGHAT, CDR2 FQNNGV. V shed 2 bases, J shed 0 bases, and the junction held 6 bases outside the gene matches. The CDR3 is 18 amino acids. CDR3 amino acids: CASSLRGTSGFSYNEQFF. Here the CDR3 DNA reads TGTGCCAGCAGCTTACGAGGGACTAGCGGATTCTCCTACAATGAGCAGTTCTTC.

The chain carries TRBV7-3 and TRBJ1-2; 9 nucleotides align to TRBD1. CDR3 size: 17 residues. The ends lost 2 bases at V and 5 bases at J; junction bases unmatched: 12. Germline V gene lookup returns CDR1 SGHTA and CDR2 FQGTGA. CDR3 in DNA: TGTGCCAGCAGCTTACAGGCCCCCGGGACAGGGATATATGGCTACACCTTC. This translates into CASSLQAPGTGIYGYTF.

DNA for the CDR3: TGTGCCAGTAGTCGGCTAGCGGGAGCGGGGAATCCAGATACGCAGTATTTT. Encoded protein: CASSRLAGAGNPDTQYF. J is TRBJ2-3 and V is TRBV19; 10 bases line up with TRBD2. Looked up from germline, CDR1 is LNHDA and CDR2 is SQIVND (reference sequence). Trimming at V came to 5 bases and at J to 4 bases, leaving 12 bases not matched to a gene. This CDR3 has 17 residues.

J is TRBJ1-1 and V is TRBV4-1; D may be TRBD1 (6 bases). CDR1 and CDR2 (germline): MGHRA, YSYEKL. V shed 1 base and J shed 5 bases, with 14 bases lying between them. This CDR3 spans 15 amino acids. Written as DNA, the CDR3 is TGCGCCAGCAGCCAAGGGGACACCCGGGGAACTGAAGCTTTCTTT. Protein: CASSQGDTRGTEAFF.

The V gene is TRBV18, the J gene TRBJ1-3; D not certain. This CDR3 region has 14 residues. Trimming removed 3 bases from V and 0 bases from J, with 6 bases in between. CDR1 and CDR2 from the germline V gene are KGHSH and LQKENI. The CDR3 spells CASSPVSSGNTIYF. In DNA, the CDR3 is TGTGCCAGCTCACCCGTGAGCTCTGGAAACACCATATATTTT.

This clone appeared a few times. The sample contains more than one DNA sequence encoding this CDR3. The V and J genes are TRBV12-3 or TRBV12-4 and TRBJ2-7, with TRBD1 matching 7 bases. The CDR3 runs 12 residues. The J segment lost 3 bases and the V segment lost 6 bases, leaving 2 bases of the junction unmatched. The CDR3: CASSRDSYEQYF. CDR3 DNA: TGTGCCAGCAGCCGGGACAGCTACGAGCAGTACTTC.

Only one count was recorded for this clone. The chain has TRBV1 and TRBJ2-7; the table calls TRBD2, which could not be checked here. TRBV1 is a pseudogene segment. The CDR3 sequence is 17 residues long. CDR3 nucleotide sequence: TGCACCAGCAGCCAAGAATTGCCCCGGGACTTAACCTACGAGCAGTACTTC. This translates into CTSSQELPRDLTYEQYF.

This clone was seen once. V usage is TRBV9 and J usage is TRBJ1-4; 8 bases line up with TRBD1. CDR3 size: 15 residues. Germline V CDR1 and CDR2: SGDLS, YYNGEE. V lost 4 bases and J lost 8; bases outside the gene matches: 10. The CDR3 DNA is TGTGCCAGCAGCTTCCGGGACAGGAGAGACGAAAAACTGTTTTTT. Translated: CASSFRDRRDEKLFF.

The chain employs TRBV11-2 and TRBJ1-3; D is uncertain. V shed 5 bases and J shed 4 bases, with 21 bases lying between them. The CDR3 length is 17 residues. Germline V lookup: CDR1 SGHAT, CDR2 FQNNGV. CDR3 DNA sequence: TGTGCCAGCAGCACGCTATGGTCCGGAGGGTCCGGAAACACCATATATTTT. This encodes CASSTLWSGGSGNTIYF.

The CDR3 protein is CASSIVTGNQPQHF. Written as DNA, the CDR3 is TGTGCCAGTAGTATAGTAACAGGGAATCAGCCCCAGCATTTT. The V and J genes are TRBV19 and TRBJ1-5; TRBD1 might be the D (6 bases). The CDR3 has 14 amino acids. V was trimmed by 1 base and J by 4 bases, leaving 8 bases between them. From germline, CDR1 is LNHDA and CDR2 SQIVND (reference sequence).

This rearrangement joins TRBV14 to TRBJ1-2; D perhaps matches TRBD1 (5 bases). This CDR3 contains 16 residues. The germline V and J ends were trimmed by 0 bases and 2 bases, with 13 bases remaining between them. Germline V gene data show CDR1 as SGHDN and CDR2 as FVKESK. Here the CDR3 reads CASSQDPRDLNYGYTF. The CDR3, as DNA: TGTGCCAGCAGCCAAGATCCGCGGGACTTAAACTATGGCTACACCTTC.

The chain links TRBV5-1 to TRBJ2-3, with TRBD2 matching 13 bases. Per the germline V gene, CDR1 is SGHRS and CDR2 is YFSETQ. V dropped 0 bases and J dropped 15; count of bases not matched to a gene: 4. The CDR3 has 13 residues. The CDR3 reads CASSLVGLAGVYF. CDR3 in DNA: TGCGCCAGCAGCTTGGTCGGACTAGCGGGAGTATATTTT.

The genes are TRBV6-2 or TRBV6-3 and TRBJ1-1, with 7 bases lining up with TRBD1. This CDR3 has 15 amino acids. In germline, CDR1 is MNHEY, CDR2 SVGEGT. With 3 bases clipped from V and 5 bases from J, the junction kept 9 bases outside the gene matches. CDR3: CASSYLTGSGTEAFF. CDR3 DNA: TGTGCCAGCAGTTATCTGACAGGGAGTGGGACTGAAGCTTTCTTT.

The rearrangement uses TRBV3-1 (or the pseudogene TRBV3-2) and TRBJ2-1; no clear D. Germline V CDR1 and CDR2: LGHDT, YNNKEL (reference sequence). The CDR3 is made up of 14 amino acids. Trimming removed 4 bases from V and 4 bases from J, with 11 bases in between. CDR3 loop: CASSPPGGYNEQFF. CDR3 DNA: TGTGCCAGCAGCCCCCCGGGTGGTTACAATGAGCAGTTCTTC.

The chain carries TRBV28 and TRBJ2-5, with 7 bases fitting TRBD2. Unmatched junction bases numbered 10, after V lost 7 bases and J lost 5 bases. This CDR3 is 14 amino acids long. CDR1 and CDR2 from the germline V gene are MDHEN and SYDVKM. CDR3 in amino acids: CASTSAGESETQYF. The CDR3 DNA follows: TGTGCCAGCACTTCCGCGGGGGAGTCGGAGACCCAGTACTTC.

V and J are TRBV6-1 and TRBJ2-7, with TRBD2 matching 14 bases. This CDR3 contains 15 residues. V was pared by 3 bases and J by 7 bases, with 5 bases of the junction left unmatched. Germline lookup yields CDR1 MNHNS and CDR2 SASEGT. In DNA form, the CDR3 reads TGTGCCAGCAGTGAGGGACTAGCGGGAGTCTGGGAGCAGTACTTC. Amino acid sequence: CASSEGLAGVWEQYF.

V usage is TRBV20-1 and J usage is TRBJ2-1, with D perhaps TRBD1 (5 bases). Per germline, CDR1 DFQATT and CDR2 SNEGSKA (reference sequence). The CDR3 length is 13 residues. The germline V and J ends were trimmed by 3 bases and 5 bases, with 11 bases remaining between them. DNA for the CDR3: TGCAGTGCTAGTTCAGGGAACGACAATGAGCAGTTCTTC. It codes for CSASSGNDNEQFF.

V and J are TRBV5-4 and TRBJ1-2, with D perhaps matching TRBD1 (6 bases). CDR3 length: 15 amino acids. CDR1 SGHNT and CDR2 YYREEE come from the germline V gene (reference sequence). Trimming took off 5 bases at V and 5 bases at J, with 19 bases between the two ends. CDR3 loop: CASSYAGANSYGYTF. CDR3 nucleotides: TGTGCCAGCAGTTACGCGGGGGCGAACTCTTATGGCTACACCTTC.

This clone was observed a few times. The CDR3 loop is CARPTRLAKNIQYF. The CDR3 coding sequence is TGTGCCAGACCTACTAGGTTAGCCAAAAACATTCAGTACTTC. This rearrangement joins TRBV6-5 to TRBJ2-4; D is perhaps TRBD2 (5 bases). This CDR3 comprises 14 residues. V lost 9 bases and J 0 bases, leaving 12 bases between the germline ends. The germline CDR1 and CDR2 sequences are MNHEY and SVGAGI.

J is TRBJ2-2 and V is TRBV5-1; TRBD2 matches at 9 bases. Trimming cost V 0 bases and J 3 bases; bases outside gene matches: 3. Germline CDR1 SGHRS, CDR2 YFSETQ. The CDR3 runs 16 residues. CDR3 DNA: TGCGCCAGCAGCTTGGTCCTAGCGGGATACACCGGGGAGCTGTTTTTT. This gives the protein CASSLVLAGYTGELFF. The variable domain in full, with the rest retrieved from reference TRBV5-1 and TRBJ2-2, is KAGVTQTPRYLIKTRGQQVTLSCSPISGHRSVSWYQQTPGQGLQFLFEYFSETQRNKGNFPGRFSGRQFSNSRSEMNVSTLELGDSALYLCASSLVLAGYTGELFFGEGSRLTVL.

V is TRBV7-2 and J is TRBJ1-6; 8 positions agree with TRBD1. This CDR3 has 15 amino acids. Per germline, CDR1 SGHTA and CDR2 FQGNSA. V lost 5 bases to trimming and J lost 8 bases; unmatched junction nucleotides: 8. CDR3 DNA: TGTGCCAGCAGCCCATTGCCAGGGGGCGATTCACCCCTCCACTTT. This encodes CASSPLPGGDSPLHF.

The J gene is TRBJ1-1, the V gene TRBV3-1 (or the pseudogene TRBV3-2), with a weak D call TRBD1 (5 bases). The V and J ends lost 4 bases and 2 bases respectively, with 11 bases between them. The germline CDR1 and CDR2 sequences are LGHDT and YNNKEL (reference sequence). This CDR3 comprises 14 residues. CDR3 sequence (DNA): TGTGCCAGCAGCCCCAGGGATGGAAACACTGAAGCTTTCTTT. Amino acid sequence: CASSPRDGNTEAFF.

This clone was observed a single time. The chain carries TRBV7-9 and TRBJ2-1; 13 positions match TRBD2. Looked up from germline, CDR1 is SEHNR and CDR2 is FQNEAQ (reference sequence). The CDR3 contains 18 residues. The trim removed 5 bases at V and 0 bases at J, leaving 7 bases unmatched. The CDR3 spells CASSVGTSGVSSYNEQFF. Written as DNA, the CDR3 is TGTGCCAGCAGCGTCGGGACTAGCGGGGTGAGCTCCTACAATGAGCAGTTCTTC. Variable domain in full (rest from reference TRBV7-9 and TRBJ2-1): DTGVSQNPRHKITKRGQNVTFRCDPISEHNRLYWYRQTLGQGPEFLTYFQNEAQLEKSRLLSDRFSAERPKGSFSTLEIQRTEQGDSAMYLCASSVGTSGVSSYNEQFFGPGTRLTVL.

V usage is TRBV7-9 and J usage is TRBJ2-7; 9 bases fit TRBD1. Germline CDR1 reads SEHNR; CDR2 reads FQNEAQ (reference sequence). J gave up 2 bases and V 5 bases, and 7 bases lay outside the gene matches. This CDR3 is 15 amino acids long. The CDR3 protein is CASSLSQGATYEQYF. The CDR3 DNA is TGTGCCAGCAGCCTCTCACAGGGGGCCACCTACGAGCAGTACTTC.

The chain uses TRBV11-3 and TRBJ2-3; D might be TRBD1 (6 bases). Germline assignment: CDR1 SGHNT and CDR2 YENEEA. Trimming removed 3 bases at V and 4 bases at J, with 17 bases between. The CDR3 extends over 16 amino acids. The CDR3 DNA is TGTGCCAGCAGCTTTTTACAGGGTGTATTCCCAGATACGCAGTATTTT. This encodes CASSFLQGVFPDTQYF. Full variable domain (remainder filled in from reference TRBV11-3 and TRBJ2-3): EAGVVQSPRYKIIEKKQPVAFWCNPISGHNTLYWYLQNLGQGPELLIRYENEEAVDDSQLPKDRFSAERLKGVDSTLKIQPAELGDSAVYLCASSFLQGVFPDTQYFGPGTRLTVL.

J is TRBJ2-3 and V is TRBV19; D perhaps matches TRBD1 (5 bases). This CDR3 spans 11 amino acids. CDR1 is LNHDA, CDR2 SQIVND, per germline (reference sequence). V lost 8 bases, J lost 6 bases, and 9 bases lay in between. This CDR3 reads CASGYRDTQYF. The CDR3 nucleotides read TGTGCCAGTGGGTACAGGGATACGCAGTATTTT.